The 14 T cell receptor beta chains below all came from one sample that was sequenced in a study of shared clonotypes between healthy human individuals (dated by TCRdb to between 2020 and 2021). The method behind the library was the immunoSEQ multiplex PCR assay. Sourced from immuneACCESS, this table was stored by TCRdb with only in-frame sequences that have V and J called. A share of the clones is absent; for the studies checked, an unresolved V gene accounts for under half, and the remainder has no known explanation. This sample gives some 1,900,000 clones in total; over 85% of them show up just once. The ten largest clonotypes hold 1.2% of the sample. CD8 naive samples were obtained by positive selection for CCR7 among CD45RO-negative cells, yielding a CD45RA+CCR7+ population from which TemRA cells were excluded. The specimen was naive CD8+ T cells sorted from blood. The meaning of the sample's cell subset or site label: CD45RA+CCR7+. The source is a young man in good health.

A word on this clone: Other DNA variants within this sample encode the same CDR3. J is TRBJ2-7 and V is TRBV25-1, with a weak D call TRBD2 (6 bases). The germline V and J ends were trimmed by 0 bases and 2 bases, with 8 bases remaining between them. Germline values: CDR1 MGHDK, CDR2 SYGVNS. This CDR3 contains 14 residues. The CDR3 bases are TGTGCCAGCAGTGAATATGGCGGGACCTACGAGCAGTACTTC. Translated, it gives CASSEYGGTYEQYF.

This chain connects TRBV27 to TRBJ2-1; D is uncertain. This CDR3 comprises 15 residues. The V end lost 3 bases, the J end lost 10 bases, and 19 bases lay between the germline ends. Germline-derived CDR1 and CDR2 are MNHEY and SMNVEV (reference sequence). The CDR3 sequence: CASSLTGGLGNEQFF. The CDR3 nucleotides read TGTGCCAGCAGTTTGACGGGTGGGCTGGGGAACGAGCAGTTCTTC.

The CDR3 bases are TGTGCTAGTGGCGTCCTTGGAGTATACAATGAGCAGTTCTTC. Amino acid sequence: CASGVLGVYNEQFF. The chain couples TRBV12-5 to TRBJ2-1, with D hard to call. The CDR3 length is 14 residues. The germline V gene encodes CDR1 LGHNT and CDR2 FRNRAP. Trimming removed 6 bases at V and 4 bases at J, with 13 bases between.

This chain links TRBV5-4 with TRBJ1-6; D is undetermined. Trimming cost V 0 bases and J 8 bases, with 12 bases left between them. The CDR3 covers 15 residues. CDR1 is SGHNT and CDR2 is YYREEE in the germline V gene (reference sequence). The CDR3, as DNA: TGTGCCAGCAGCTTGGACAGAACATTGGATTCACCCCTCCACTTT. Amino acids: CASSLDRTLDSPLHF.

As regards this clone: The identical CDR3 is also encoded by other nucleotide sequences in the sample. The rearrangement joins TRBV4-1 to TRBJ2-1; tentatively, D is TRBD2 (6 bases). CDR1 and CDR2 (germline): MGHRA, YSYEKL. The CDR3 has 14 residues. Trimming left V 6 bases short and J 1 base short, with 10 bases between. CDR3: CASSHSGSYNEQFF. CDR3 DNA sequence: TGCGCCAGCAGTCATAGCGGATCCTACAATGAGCAGTTCTTC.

CDR3 nucleotides: TGCGCCAGCAGCCCATTTACAGGGGGGGATCAGCCCCAGCATTTT. This sequence encodes CASSPFTGGDQPQHF. This sequence joins TRBV4-1 and TRBJ1-5; the match to TRBD1 covers 8 bases. V shed 4 bases, J shed 5 bases, and the junction held 7 bases outside the gene matches. Germline V gene lookup returns CDR1 MGHRA and CDR2 YSYEKL. CDR3 size: 15 residues.

The chain employs TRBV5-1 and TRBJ2-7; no firm D call. The ends were cut back, 0 bases at V and 7 bases at J, with 14 bases in the middle. The CDR3 runs to 14 residues. Per germline, CDR1 SGHRS and CDR2 YFSETQ. CDR3 amino acids: CASSLDMWTGEQYF. The CDR3 bases are TGCGCCAGCAGCTTGGATATGTGGACCGGGGAGCAGTACTTC.

In its sample, this clone was seen a few times. This chain connects TRBV9 to TRBJ1-6; tentatively, D is TRBD1 (5 bases). Germline V lookup: CDR1 SGDLS, CDR2 YYNGEE. CDR3 size: 16 residues. The V and J ends lost 1 base and 8 bases respectively, with 16 bases between them. CDR3 protein: CASSVTSGQGDSPLHF. The CDR3 nucleotides are TGTGCCAGCAGCGTAACATCGGGTCAGGGTGATTCACCCCTCCACTTT.

The V call is TRBV2, the J call TRBJ2-2; tentatively, D is TRBD2 (6 bases). The germline V gene has CDR1 SNHLY and CDR2 FYNNEI. V lost 11 bases and J 0 bases, leaving 19 bases between the germline ends. The CDR3 has 16 amino acids. CDR3 sequence reads: CASQQEGPTNTGELFF. The CDR3 DNA is TGTGCCTCTCAACAGGAGGGGCCAACGAACACCGGGGAGCTGTTTTTT. Full variable domain (outside the CDR3, taken from reference TRBV2 and TRBJ2-2): EPEVTQTPSHQVTQMGQEVILRCVPISNHLYFYWYRQILGQKVEFLVSFYNNEISEKSEIFDDQFSVERPDGSNFTLKIRSTKLEDSAMYFCASQQEGPTNTGELFFGEGSRLTVL.

This chain links TRBV2 with TRBJ1-1; D might be TRBD1 (6 bases). CDR1 and CDR2 from the germline V gene are SNHLY and FYNNEI. The CDR3 runs to 12 residues. The V end was cut by 10 bases, the J end by 2 bases, with 11 bases between. This chain's CDR3 is CANPQGNTEAFF. In nucleotides, the CDR3 is TGTGCCAACCCACAGGGAAACACTGAAGCTTTCTTT.

This clone was observed once. Relative to the germline gene, one junction end is altered; a read error may explain this. The chain has TRBV7-7 and TRBJ2-1; 7 nucleotides line up with TRBD2. The CDR3 consists of 14 residues. Germline CDR1 reads SSHAT; CDR2 reads FNYEAQ (reference sequence). CDR3 protein: CASSATSEGNEQFF. CDR3 DNA: TGTGCTAGCAGCGCCACTAGCGAGGGAAATGAGCAGTTCTTC. Using reference TRBV7-7 and TRBJ2-1 for the parts outside the CDR3, the full variable domain is GAGVSQSPRYKVTKRGQDVTLRCDPISSHATLYWYQQALGQGPEFLTYFNYEAQPDKSGLPSDRFSAERPEGSISTLTIQRTEQRDSAMYRCASSATSEGNEQFFGPGTRLTVL.

The V call is TRBV2, the J call TRBJ1-5, with 7 bases fitting TRBD1. V lost 6 bases and J lost 0; bases outside the gene matches: 11. The CDR3 runs 17 residues. Germline values: CDR1 SNHLY, CDR2 FYNNEI. The CDR3 loop reads CASRPGTEFHSNQPQHF. CDR3 bases: TGTGCCAGCAGGCCCGGGACAGAGTTTCATAGCAATCAGCCCCAGCATTTT.

CDR3 sequence reads: CASSLSTGERDYEQYF. CDR3 DNA sequence: TGTGCCAGCAGTTTATCGACGGGAGAGCGGGACTACGAGCAGTACTTC. The chain uses TRBV27 and TRBJ2-7; 7 bases agree with TRBD2. Trimming took 0 bases from V and 3 from J; bases not matched to a gene: 8. Germline V CDR1 and CDR2: MNHEY, SMNVEV (reference sequence). The length of the CDR3 is 16 residues.

The V call is TRBV6-5, the J call TRBJ1-6; possible D gene TRBD1, 5 bases. V was clipped by 10 bases and J by 7 bases, with 20 bases between them. CDR1 and CDR2 (germline): MNHEY, SVGAGI. The CDR3 contains 15 residues. The CDR3 loop is CATAPPAGLNSPLHF. CDR3 nucleotide sequence: TGTGCCACCGCCCCACCCGCAGGGCTAAATTCACCCCTCCACTTT.